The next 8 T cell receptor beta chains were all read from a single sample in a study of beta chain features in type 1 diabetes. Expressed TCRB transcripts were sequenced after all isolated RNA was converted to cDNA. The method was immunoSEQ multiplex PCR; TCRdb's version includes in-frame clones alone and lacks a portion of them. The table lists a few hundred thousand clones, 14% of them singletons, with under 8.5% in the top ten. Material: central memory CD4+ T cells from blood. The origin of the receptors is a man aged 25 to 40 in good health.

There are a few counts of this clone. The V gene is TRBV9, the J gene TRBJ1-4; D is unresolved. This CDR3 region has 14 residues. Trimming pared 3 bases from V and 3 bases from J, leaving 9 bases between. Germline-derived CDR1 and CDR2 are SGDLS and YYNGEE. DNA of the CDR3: TGTGCCAGCAGCGGAGGAGGTTCTAATGAAAAACTGTTTTTT. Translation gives CASSGGGSNEKLFF.

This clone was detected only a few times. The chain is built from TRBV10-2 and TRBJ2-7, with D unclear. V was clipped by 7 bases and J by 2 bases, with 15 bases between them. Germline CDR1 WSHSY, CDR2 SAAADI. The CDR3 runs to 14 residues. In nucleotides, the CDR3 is TGCGCCAGCAAGTTCTCCGCTGGGGCCTACGAGCAGTACTTC. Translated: CASKFSAGAYEQYF.

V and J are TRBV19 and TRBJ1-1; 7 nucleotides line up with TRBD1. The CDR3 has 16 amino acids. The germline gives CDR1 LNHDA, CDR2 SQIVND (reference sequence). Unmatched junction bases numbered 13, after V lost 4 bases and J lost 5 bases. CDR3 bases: TGTGCCAGTAGTAGAGGGGGCCGAACGGGGTATACTGAAGCTTTCTTT. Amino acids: CASSRGGRTGYTEAFF.

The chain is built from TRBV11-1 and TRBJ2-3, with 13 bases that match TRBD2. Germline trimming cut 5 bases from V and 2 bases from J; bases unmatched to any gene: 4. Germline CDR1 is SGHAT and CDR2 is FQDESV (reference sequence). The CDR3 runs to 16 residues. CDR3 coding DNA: TGTGCCAGCAGCCGGACTAGCGGGAGTGCCACAGATACGCAGTATTTT. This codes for CASSRTSGSATDTQYF.

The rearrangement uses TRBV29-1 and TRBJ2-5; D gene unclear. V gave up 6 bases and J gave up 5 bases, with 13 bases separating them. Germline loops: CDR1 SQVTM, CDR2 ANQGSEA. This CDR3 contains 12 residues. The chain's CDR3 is CSVPQGRETQYF. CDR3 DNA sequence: TGCAGCGTCCCACAAGGGCGCGAGACCCAGTACTTC. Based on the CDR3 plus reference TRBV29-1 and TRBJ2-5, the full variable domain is SAVISQKPSRDICQRGTSLTIQCQVDSQVTMMFWYRQQPGQSLTLIATANQGSEATYESGFVIDKFPISRPNLTFSTLTVSNMSPEDSSIYLCSVPQGRETQYFGPGTRLLVL.

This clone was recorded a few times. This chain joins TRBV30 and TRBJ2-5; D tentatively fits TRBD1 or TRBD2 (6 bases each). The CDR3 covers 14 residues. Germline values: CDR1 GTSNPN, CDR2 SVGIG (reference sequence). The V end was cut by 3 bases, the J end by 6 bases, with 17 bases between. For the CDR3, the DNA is TGTGCCTGGAGCCCCGGGACTGGGGGCAAGACCCAGTACTTC. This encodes CAWSPGTGGKTQYF.

The CDR3 DNA follows: TGTGCCATCAGTGAGTCTACGACGGAGTATGGCTACACCTTC. Translation gives CAISESTTEYGYTF. This chain connects TRBV10-3 to TRBJ1-2; D unclear. The germline V gene encodes CDR1 ENHRY and CDR2 SYGVKD. CDR3 length: 14 residues. V lost 0 bases, J lost 5 bases, and 10 bases lay in between.

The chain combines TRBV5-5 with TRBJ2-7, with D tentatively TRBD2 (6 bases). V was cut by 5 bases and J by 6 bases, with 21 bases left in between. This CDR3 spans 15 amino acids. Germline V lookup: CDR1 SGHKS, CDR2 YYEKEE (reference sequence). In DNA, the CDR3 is TGTGCCAGCAGTTCTCTCCGGGACGGGGGAATCGAGCAGTACGTC. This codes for CASSSLRDGGIEQYV.